A selection of T cell receptor beta chains follows, all from one sample in a study of cytomegalovirus exposure and HLA in healthy donors. The method was immunoSEQ multiplex PCR; TCRdb's version includes in-frame clones alone and lacks a portion of them. The data hold about 65,000 clones, with about 92% observed a single time. The sample comprised PBMCs. The receptor source for this set is a woman aged 18-29 years in good health and CMV-seronegative. CDR3s include the opening cysteine and the closing phenylalanine or tryptophan. Each record gives: clone size, J gene, D gene, V gene, CDR3 protein. The D gene is left open where the match is weak. Clone size is stated in some rows and not others, as once, few, many or a class when expanded.

-	TRBJ2-7	-	TRBV27	CASSATGTPTSYEQYF
-	TRBJ1-1	-	TRBV28	CASSLRTYTEAFF
-	TRBJ2-1	TRBD1	TRBV30	CAWSTGTGVSYNEQFF
-	TRBJ2-7	TRBD1	TRBV18	CASSQKQGAYEQYF
-	TRBJ1-1	-	TRBV6-5	CASSYAAGSDGAFF
-	TRBJ1-2	TRBD1	TRBV6-1	CASSETSRDRGDAYGYTF
-	TRBJ1-1	TRBD1	TRBV5-1	CASSLLTGRNTEAFF
-	TRBJ2-7	-	TRBV2	CASFGNSYEQYF
medium-sized	TRBJ2-2	-	TRBV6-1	CASSDLGVATGELFF
-	TRBJ2-1	TRBD2	TRBV7-2	CASSLLGTRNEQFF
-	TRBJ2-7	-	TRBV10-3	CAISGTESYEQYF
-	TRBJ1-1	-	TRBV6-5	CASSSQFMNTEAFF
-	TRBJ1-2	-	TRBV20-1	CSVTGDYGYTF
-	TRBJ2-7	TRBD2	TRBV27	CASGGGPSYEQYF
-	TRBJ2-7	-	TRBV27	CASSLSTRDEQYF
-	TRBJ1-3	-	TRBV4-2	CASSQDYVENTIYF
-	TRBJ2-3	TRBD1	TRBV28	CASREQGVGTDTQYF
-	TRBJ2-2	-	TRBV6-1	CASSEKGDTGELFF
once	TRBJ1-1	-	TRBV6-5	CASSYRRGSTEAFF
few	TRBJ1-1	-	TRBV29-1	CSVGSEGAEAFF